The 5 T cell receptor beta chains below all came from one sample that was sequenced in a study of Ad26.COV2.S vaccination and SARS-CoV-2 variants. Here immunoSEQ multiplex PCR was the method, and the copy in TCRdb shows in-frame clones only, minus some. This sample has 300,000 to 500,000 clones, with 88% found just once. This sample's treatment: about 20 received Ad26.COV2.S at low or high dose, single or two shots; 5 received placebo; per-sample allocation not given. Sample collection was performed on day 63 after the first vaccine or placebo injection. The sample consisted of peripheral blood, taken in a trial of Ad26.COV2.S vaccine versus placebo. These receptors all stem from a person between 18 and 65 years old who received the Ad26.COV2.S COVID-19 vaccine or a placebo.

The CDR3: CASSAPDREGEKLFF. In nucleotides, the CDR3 is TGCGCCAGCAGTGCCCCGGACAGGGAAGGTGAAAAACTGTTTTTT. The rearrangement links TRBV4-3 to TRBJ1-4, with TRBD1 identical over 8 bases. The CDR3 consists of 15 residues. V trimming: 6 bases; J trimming: 7 bases; junction bases outside the gene matches: 10. CDR1 and CDR2 from the germline V gene are LGHNA and YSLEER.

This clone appeared once. The chain uses TRBV18 and TRBJ2-7; D is unclear. Germline assignment: CDR1 KGHSH and CDR2 LQKENI. V was pared by 4 bases and J by 1 base, with 17 bases between. CDR3 length: 16 amino acids. The DNA of the CDR3 is TGTGCCAGCTCACTGACCCCTGGCAGGATATCCTACGAGCAGTACTTC. Its translation is CASSLTPGRISYEQYF.

The genes are TRBV5-3 and TRBJ1-2, with a tentative D call TRBD1 (5 bases). TRBV5-3 is labeled an ORF, and its function is uncertain. V lost 1 base and J 4 bases, leaving 8 bases between the germline ends. The CDR3 has 13 amino acids. The CDR3 DNA follows: TGTGCCAGAAGCTTGCCAGGGCCCTATGGCTACACCTTC. Encoded protein: CARSLPGPYGYTF.

The chain is built from TRBV27 and TRBJ2-2; D tentatively fits TRBD1 or TRBD2 (6 bases each). Per germline, CDR1 MNHEY and CDR2 SMNVEV (reference sequence). Trimming shortened V by 7 bases and J by 0 bases, and 18 bases separated the two germline ends. The CDR3 loop spans 17 amino acids. CDR3 nucleotides: TGTGCCAGCATGACCGTTACTCGGGGGCCGAACACCGGGGAGCTGTTTTTT. Translating gives CASMTVTRGPNTGELFF.

With respect to this clone: One end of the junction varies from germline; a read error may be responsible. This rearrangement joins TRBV4-3 to TRBJ1-5, with D perhaps matching TRBD1 (5 bases). This CDR3 is built from 15 residues. Germline CDR1 is LGHNA and CDR2 is YSLEER. The CDR3 DNA follows: TGCGCCAGCAGCCAAGATGGGGGTAGCACTCAGCCCCAGCATTTT. This gives the protein CASSQDGGSTQPQHF.